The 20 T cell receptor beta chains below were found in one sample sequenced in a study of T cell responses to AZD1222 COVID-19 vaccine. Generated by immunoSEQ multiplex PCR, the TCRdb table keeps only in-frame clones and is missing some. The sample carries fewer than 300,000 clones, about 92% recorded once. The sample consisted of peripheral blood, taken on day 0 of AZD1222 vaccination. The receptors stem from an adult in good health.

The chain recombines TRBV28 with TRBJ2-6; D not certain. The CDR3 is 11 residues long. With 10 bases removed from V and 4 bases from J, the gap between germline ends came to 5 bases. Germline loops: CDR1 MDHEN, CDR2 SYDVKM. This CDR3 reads CATDGANVLTF. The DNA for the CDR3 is TGTGCCACCGACGGGGCCAACGTCCTGACTTTC.

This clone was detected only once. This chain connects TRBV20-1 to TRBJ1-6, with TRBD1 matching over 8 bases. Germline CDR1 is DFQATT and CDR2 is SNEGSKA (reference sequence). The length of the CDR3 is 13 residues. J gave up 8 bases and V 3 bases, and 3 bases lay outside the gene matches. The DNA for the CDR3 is TGCAGTGCTAGTCGACAGGGGTATTCACCCCTCCACTTT. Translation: CSASRQGYSPLHF.

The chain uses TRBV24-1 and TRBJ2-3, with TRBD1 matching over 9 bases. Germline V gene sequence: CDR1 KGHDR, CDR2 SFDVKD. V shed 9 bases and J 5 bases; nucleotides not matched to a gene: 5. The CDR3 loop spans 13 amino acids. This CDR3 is CATRGTGQDTQYF. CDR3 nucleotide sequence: TGTGCCACCCGGGGGACAGGGCAAGATACGCAGTATTTT.

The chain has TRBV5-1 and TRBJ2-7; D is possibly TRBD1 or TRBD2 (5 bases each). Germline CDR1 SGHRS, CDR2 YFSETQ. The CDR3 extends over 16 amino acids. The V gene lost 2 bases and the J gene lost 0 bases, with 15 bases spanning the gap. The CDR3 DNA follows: TGCGCCAGCAGCTTTAAGAGAGGGACGGTCTCCTACGAGCAGTACTTC. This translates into CASSFKRGTVSYEQYF.

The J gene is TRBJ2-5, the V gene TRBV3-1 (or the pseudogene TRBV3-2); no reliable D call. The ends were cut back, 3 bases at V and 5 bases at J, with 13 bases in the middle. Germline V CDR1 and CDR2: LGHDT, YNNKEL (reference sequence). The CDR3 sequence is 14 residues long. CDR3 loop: CASSQSGPGETQYF. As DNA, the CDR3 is TGTGCCAGCAGCCAGTCCGGGCCTGGGGAGACCCAGTACTTC.

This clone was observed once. The CDR3 bases are TGCTCACGACGGTCGAACACTGAAGCTTTCTTT. It codes for CSRRSNTEAFF. The chain is built from TRBV20-1 and TRBJ1-1; no definite D call. Germline values: CDR1 DFQATT, CDR2 SNEGSKA (reference sequence). This CDR3 region has 11 residues.

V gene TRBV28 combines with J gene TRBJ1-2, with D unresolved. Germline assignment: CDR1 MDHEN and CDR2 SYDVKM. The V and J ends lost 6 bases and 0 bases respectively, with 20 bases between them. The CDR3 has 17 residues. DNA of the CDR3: TGTGCCAGCAGCCCTCTCCCCCCCAGCCTTGCTAACTATGGCTACACCTTC. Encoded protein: CASSPLPPSLANYGYTF.

The CDR3 region has the DNA TGTGCCAGCAGTGAAGGTCCGCCTACGCCCCAGCATTTT. Its protein product is CASSEGPPTPQHF. This chain links TRBV2 with TRBJ1-5; D is unresolved. Germline V lookup: CDR1 SNHLY, CDR2 FYNNEI. CDR3 length: 13 residues. Between the trimmed V and J ends, which lost 1 base and 9 bases, there was a span of 10 bases.

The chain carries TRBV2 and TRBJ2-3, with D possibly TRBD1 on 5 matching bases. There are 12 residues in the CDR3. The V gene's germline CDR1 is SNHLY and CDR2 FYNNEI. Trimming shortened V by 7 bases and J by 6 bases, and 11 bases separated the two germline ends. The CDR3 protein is CASINRGDTQYF. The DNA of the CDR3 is TGTGCCAGCATCAATAGGGGCGATACGCAGTATTTT.

In nucleotides, the CDR3 is TGCGCCAGCAGCCAAGCTCCCACGGACACTGAAGCTTTCTTT. Protein sequence: CASSQAPTDTEAFF. V gene TRBV4-1 combines with J gene TRBJ1-1; D uncertain. This CDR3 comprises 14 residues. Looked up from germline, CDR1 is MGHRA and CDR2 is YSYEKL. The ends were cut back, 1 base at V and 3 bases at J, with 9 bases in the middle.

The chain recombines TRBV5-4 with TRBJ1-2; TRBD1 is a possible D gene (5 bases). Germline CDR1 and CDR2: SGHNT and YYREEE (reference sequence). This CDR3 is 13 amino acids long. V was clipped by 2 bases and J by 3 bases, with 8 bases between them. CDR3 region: CASSFGTYYGYTF. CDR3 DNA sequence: TGTGCCAGCAGCTTCGGGACGTACTATGGCTACACCTTC. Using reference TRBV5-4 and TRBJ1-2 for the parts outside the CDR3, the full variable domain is ETGVTQSPTHLIKTRGQQVTLRCSSQSGHNTVSWYQQALGQGPQFIFQYYREEENGRGNFPPRFSGLQFPNYSSELNVNALELDDSALYLCASSFGTYYGYTFGSGTRLTVV.

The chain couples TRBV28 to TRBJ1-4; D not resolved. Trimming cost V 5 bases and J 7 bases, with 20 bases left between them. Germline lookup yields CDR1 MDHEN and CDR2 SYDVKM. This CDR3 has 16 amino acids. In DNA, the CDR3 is TGTGCCAGCAGTCACCCACTTTGGACGGAACCTGAAAAACTGTTTTTT. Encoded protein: CASSHPLWTEPEKLFF.

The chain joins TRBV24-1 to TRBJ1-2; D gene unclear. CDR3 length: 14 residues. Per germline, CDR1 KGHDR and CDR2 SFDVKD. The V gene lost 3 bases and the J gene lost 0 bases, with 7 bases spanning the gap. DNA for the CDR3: TGTGCCACCAGTGATCGGGCCTCTAACTATGGCTACACCTTC. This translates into CATSDRASNYGYTF.

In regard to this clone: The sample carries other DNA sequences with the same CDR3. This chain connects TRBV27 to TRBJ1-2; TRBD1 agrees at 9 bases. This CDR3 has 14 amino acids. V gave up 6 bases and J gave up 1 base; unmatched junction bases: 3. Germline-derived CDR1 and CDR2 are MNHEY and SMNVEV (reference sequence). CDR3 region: CASSRTGDNYGYTF. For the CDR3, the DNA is TGTGCCAGCAGCCGGACAGGGGATAACTATGGCTACACCTTC.

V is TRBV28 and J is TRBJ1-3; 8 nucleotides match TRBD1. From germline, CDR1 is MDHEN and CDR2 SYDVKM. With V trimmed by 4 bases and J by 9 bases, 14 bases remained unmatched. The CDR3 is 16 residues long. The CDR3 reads CASSSPRGPREGTIYF. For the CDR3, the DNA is TGTGCCAGCAGTTCGCCCAGGGGGCCCCGGGAAGGCACCATATATTTT.

The CDR3 here is CASRPWNGNQPQHF. The CDR3 DNA is TGTGCCAGCCGCCCCTGGAATGGCAATCAGCCCCAGCATTTT. This chain joins TRBV27 and TRBJ1-5; D is unclear. Germline CDR1 and CDR2: MNHEY and SMNVEV (reference sequence). The CDR3 spans 14 residues. With 8 bases removed from V and 2 bases from J, the gap between germline ends came to 13 bases.

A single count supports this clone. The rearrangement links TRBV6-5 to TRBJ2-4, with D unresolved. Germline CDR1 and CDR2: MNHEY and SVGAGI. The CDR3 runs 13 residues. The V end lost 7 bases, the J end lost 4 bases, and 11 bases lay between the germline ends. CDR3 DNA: TGTGCCAGCACCCCGCCCGGGAAAAACATTCAGTACTTC. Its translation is CASTPPGKNIQYF.

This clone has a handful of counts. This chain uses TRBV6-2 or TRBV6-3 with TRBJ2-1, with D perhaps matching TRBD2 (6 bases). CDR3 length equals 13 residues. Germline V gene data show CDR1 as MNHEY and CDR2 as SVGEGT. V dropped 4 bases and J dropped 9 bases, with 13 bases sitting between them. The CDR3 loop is CASSFSSVGEQFF. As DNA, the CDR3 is TGTGCCAGCAGTTTCTCTAGCGTTGGTGAGCAGTTCTTC.

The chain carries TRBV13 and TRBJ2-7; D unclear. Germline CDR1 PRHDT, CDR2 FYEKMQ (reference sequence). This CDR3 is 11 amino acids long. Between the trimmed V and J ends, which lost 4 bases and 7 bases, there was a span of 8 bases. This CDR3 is CASSSSDEQYF. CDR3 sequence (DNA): TGTGCCAGCAGCTCTAGTGATGAGCAGTACTTC.

The CDR3 here is CASTRAGTYEQYF. DNA of the CDR3: TGTGCCAGCACTCGAGCCGGGACCTACGAGCAGTACTTC. The rearrangement links TRBV5-5 to TRBJ2-7, with a weak D call TRBD2 (5 bases). The CDR3 is made up of 13 amino acids. Per germline, CDR1 SGHKS and CDR2 YYEKEE (reference sequence). Trimming left V 6 bases short and J 2 bases short, with 12 bases between.